These 10 T cell receptor beta chains share one sample of origin, sequenced in a study of shared clonotypes between healthy human individuals. The data were produced by immunoSEQ multiplex PCR, yet TCRdb's version contains in-frame clones alone and is incomplete. The sample records over a million clones, around 95% being singletons. Source material: naive CD4+ T cells sorted from blood. As for subset: CD45RA+ positively selected. Source of these receptors: a man between 25 and 39 years old in good health.

V gene TRBV12-5 combines with J gene TRBJ2-1, with a weak D call TRBD1 (6 bases). The CDR3 runs 13 residues. CDR1 and CDR2 (germline): LGHNT, FRNRAP. With 0 bases removed from V and 8 bases from J, the gap between germline ends came to 8 bases. Written as DNA, the CDR3 is TGTGCTAGTGGTTTGGTAGGGGGATATGAGCAGTTCTTC. Encoded protein: CASGLVGGYEQFF.

The CDR3 sequence: CASSFSLAGGGTQYF. CDR3 sequence (DNA): TGTGCCAGCAGTTTCTCGCTAGCGGGAGGAGGTACGCAGTATTTT. J is TRBJ2-3 and V is TRBV28; TRBD2 matches at 11 bases. Trimming at V came to 3 bases and at J to 8 bases, leaving 7 bases not matched to a gene. Germline V gene sequence: CDR1 MDHEN, CDR2 SYDVKM. The CDR3 runs 15 residues.

The V call is TRBV5-5, the J call TRBJ2-6; no definite D call. This CDR3 contains 15 residues. The V gene lost 3 bases and the J gene lost 0 bases, with 7 bases spanning the gap. Germline CDR1 SGHKS, CDR2 YYEKEE (reference sequence). CDR3 bases: TGTGCCAGCAGCTCTAAGCCCTCTGGGGCCAACGTCCTGACTTTC. Translated, it gives CASSSKPSGANVLTF.

The V gene is TRBV27, the J gene TRBJ2-3; 9 positions agree with TRBD1. Losses at the gene ends were 4 bases for V and 0 bases for J; bases not matched to a gene: 17. Germline assignment: CDR1 MNHEY and CDR2 SMNVEV (reference sequence). The CDR3 is made up of 20 amino acids. CDR3 protein: CASSYNGQGMLASSTDTQYF. The CDR3 coding sequence is TGTGCCAGCAGTTACAACGGACAGGGGATGTTAGCGTCTAGCACAGATACGCAGTATTTT.

CDR3 residues: CASSQDRLSDTQYF. CDR3 coding DNA: TGCGCCAGCAGCCAAGATCGGCTGAGTGATACGCAGTATTTT. The rearrangement links TRBV4-3 to TRBJ2-3; D gene uncertain. Trimming removed 0 bases from V and 6 bases from J, with 10 bases in between. Germline values: CDR1 LGHNA, CDR2 YSLEER. CDR3 length: 14 residues.

V gene TRBV6-1 combines with J gene TRBJ1-3; tentatively, D is TRBD1 (5 bases). V lost 11 bases and J 1 base, leaving 15 bases between the germline ends. CDR1 is MNHNS and CDR2 is SASEGT in the germline V gene. The CDR3 totals 14 residues. The CDR3 sequence is CASSGAGSGNTIYF. The DNA for the CDR3 is TGTGCCTCCTCAGGCGCAGGGTCTGGAAACACCATATATTTT.

The chain recombines TRBV7-2 with TRBJ2-7; TRBD2 matches at 11 bases. Germline loops: CDR1 SGHTA, CDR2 FQGNSA. The CDR3 spans 15 residues. J gave up 6 bases and V 4 bases, and 8 bases lay outside the gene matches. The CDR3 sequence is CASSSPTSGIFEQYF. In DNA, the CDR3 is TGTGCCAGCAGCTCCCCGACTAGCGGGATTTTCGAGCAGTACTTC.

The rearrangement joins TRBV5-1 to TRBJ2-3, with 7 bases that match TRBD2. This CDR3 has 14 residues. The trim removed 2 bases at V and 1 base at J, leaving 1 base unmatched. The V gene's germline CDR1 is SGHRS and CDR2 YFSETQ. In DNA, the CDR3 is TGCGCCAGCAGCTTAGCGGGACGCACAGATACGCAGTATTTT. Translating gives CASSLAGRTDTQYF.

The rearrangement joins TRBV18 to TRBJ2-3, with a possible D match to TRBD1 (5 bases). In germline, CDR1 is KGHSH, CDR2 LQKENI. V was trimmed by 2 bases and J by 5 bases, leaving 11 bases between them. The CDR3 spans 14 residues. The CDR3 here is CASSPLGVQDTQYF. The CDR3 bases are TGTGCCAGCTCACCATTAGGGGTTCAAGATACGCAGTATTTT.

The count of this clone is one. V and J are TRBV28 and TRBJ1-5; no firm D call. CDR3 size: 14 residues. Trimming shortened V by 6 bases and J by 2 bases, and 11 bases separated the two germline ends. Germline V gives CDR1 MDHEN, CDR2 SYDVKM. CDR3 residues: CASSPHQGNQPQHF. CDR3 DNA: TGTGCCAGCAGCCCCCACCAAGGCAATCAGCCCCAGCATTTT.